The 25 T cell receptor beta chains below come from one sample, sequenced in a study of T cell responses to AZD1222 COVID-19 vaccine. Sequenced by immunoSEQ multiplex PCR; TCRdb stores in-frame clones only, minus some. The sample lists 140,000 to 150,000 clones, approximately 85% occurring once. Sequenced here: peripheral blood, sampled on day 0 of AZD1222 vaccination. The receptors were sampled from an adult in good health.

V is TRBV21-1 and J is TRBJ2-1; the D call in the table, TRBD2, was not verified against the DNA. TRBV21-1 is a recognized pseudogene. This CDR3 contains 17 residues. CDR3 region: CASSKASRRGACNEQFF. In nucleotides, the CDR3 is TGTGCCAGCAGCAAAGCATCTCGGCGGGGGGCCTGCAATGAGCAGTTCTTC.

The chain employs TRBV29-1 and TRBJ1-1, with a weak D call TRBD1 (5 bases). Germline V lookup: CDR1 SQVTM, CDR2 ANQGSEA. V lost 0 bases and J lost 0, with 17 bases in between. The CDR3 length is 17 residues. The CDR3 nucleotides read TGCAGCGTTGAAGACCCAGGGAGGGGCAGCATGAACACTGAAGCTTTCTTT. Protein sequence: CSVEDPGRGSMNTEAFF.

This clone is a singleton in its sample. The chain recombines TRBV9 with TRBJ1-2; 7 nucleotides agree with TRBD1. Looked up from germline, CDR1 is SGDLS and CDR2 is YYNGEE. The CDR3 contains 15 residues. The ends lost 1 base at V and 4 bases at J; junction bases unmatched: 7. CDR3 region: CASSVNTGVGYGYTF. CDR3 nucleotide sequence: TGTGCCAGCAGCGTAAATACAGGGGTGGGCTATGGCTACACCTTC.

Comments on this clone: Additional DNA sequences in this sample encode the identical CDR3. V gene TRBV5-1 combines with J gene TRBJ2-7; TRBD1 is a possible D gene (5 bases). This CDR3 region has 12 residues. V lost 2 bases and J 4 bases, leaving 7 bases between the germline ends. Looked up from germline, CDR1 is SGHRS and CDR2 is YFSETQ. CDR3 in DNA: TGCGCCAGCAGCTTTACAGGATACGAGCAGTACTTC. This gives the protein CASSFTGYEQYF.

The chain is built from TRBV4-2 and TRBJ1-2; 7 bases are shared with TRBD1. The CDR3 consists of 15 residues. The germline V gene encodes CDR1 LGHNA and CDR2 YNFKEQ. Germline trimming cut 3 bases from V and 0 bases from J; bases unmatched to any gene: 4. The CDR3 DNA reads as TGTGCCAGCAGCCAGGAGGGGGCCGCTAACTATGGCTACACCTTC. It yields the protein CASSQEGAANYGYTF.

The chain joins TRBV5-4 to TRBJ2-6, with a weak D call TRBD1 (5 bases). Germline V gives CDR1 SGHNT, CDR2 YYREEE (reference sequence). V shed 4 bases and J shed 4 bases, with 12 bases lying between them. The CDR3 is 15 amino acids. CDR3 amino acids: CASSPWGSGANVLTF. The DNA for the CDR3 is TGTGCCAGCAGCCCCTGGGGCTCCGGGGCCAACGTCCTGACTTTC.

The CDR3 here is CASSLVAGETDTQYF. The CDR3 DNA follows: TGTGCCAGCAGCTTGGTAGCGGGAGAAACAGATACGCAGTATTTT. The rearrangement joins TRBV7-9 to TRBJ2-3; 9 bases match TRBD2. Germline V CDR1 and CDR2: SEHNR, FQNEAQ (reference sequence). The CDR3 sequence is 15 residues long. V trimming: 3 bases; J trimming: 3 bases; junction bases outside the gene matches: 4.

This clone was seen a handful of times. The V and J genes are TRBV7-9 and TRBJ1-2, with 9 bases that match TRBD1. V dropped 3 bases and J dropped 8; count of bases not matched to a gene: 4. This CDR3 has 13 residues. From germline, CDR1 is SEHNR and CDR2 FQNEAQ (reference sequence). The CDR3, as DNA: TGTGCCAGCAGCTTCCTACAGGGGGCGGGCTACACCTTC. This translates into CASSFLQGAGYTF.

This chain joins TRBV15 and TRBJ2-7, with 11 bases aligning to TRBD1. CDR1 and CDR2 from the germline V gene are LNHNV and YYDKDF (reference sequence). J gave up 5 bases and V 1 base, and 4 bases lay outside the gene matches. CDR3 length: 15 amino acids. Here the CDR3 reads CATSRVGTGGNEQYF. CDR3 coding DNA: TGTGCCACCAGCAGAGTCGGGACAGGGGGAAACGAGCAGTACTTC.

The chain uses TRBV9 and TRBJ1-5; D uncertain. The ends were cut back, 0 bases at V and 4 bases at J, with 8 bases in the middle. CDR3 length equals 14 residues. CDR1 SGDLS and CDR2 YYNGEE come from the germline V gene. The CDR3 nucleotides read TGTGCCAGCAGCGTAGGAGGGTGGAATCAGCCCCAGCATTTT. Amino acid sequence: CASSVGGWNQPQHF.

In this sample, this clone turned up once. The gene calls are TRBV7-8 and TRBJ2-1; TRBD2 matches at 7 bases. This CDR3 comprises 16 residues. Trimming removed 6 bases from V and 2 bases from J; junction bases left unmatched: 10. CDR1 is SGHVS, CDR2 FQNEAQ, per germline. The CDR3 here is CASSRPGLPPYNEQFF. The CDR3, as DNA: TGTGCCAGCAGTCGTCCGGGACTACCTCCCTACAATGAGCAGTTCTTC.

This clone was recorded only once. The chain carries TRBV19 and TRBJ2-1; D unclear. The V gene's germline CDR1 is LNHDA and CDR2 SQIVND (reference sequence). The CDR3 totals 13 residues. The V and J ends lost 10 bases and 0 bases respectively, with 10 bases between them. The CDR3 sequence: CATMWGSYNEQFF. CDR3 bases: TGTGCCACCATGTGGGGCTCCTACAATGAGCAGTTCTTC. The full variable domain, rest sourced from reference TRBV19 and TRBJ2-1, is DGGITQSPKYLFRKEGQNVTLSCEQNLNHDAMYWYRQDPGQGLRLIYYSQIVNDFQKGDIAEGYSVSREKKESFPLTVTSAQKNPTAFYLCATMWGSYNEQFFGPGTRLTVL.

The chain employs TRBV9 and TRBJ1-3, with D tentatively TRBD1 (5 bases). This CDR3 has 18 residues. CDR1 and CDR2 (germline): SGDLS, YYNGEE. V was clipped by 4 bases and J by 0 bases, with 20 bases between them. The CDR3 DNA reads as TGTGCCAGCAGCATCCTAGAAGGTTGGGGGAGCTCTGGAAACACCATATATTTT. It translates to CASSILEGWGSSGNTIYF.

The chain recombines TRBV10-2 with TRBJ1-1, with 7 positions matching TRBD1. Germline V gene sequence: CDR1 WSHSY, CDR2 SAAADI. J was trimmed by 2 bases and V by 3 bases; bases with no gene match: 6. The length of the CDR3 is 15 residues. The CDR3 DNA sequence: TGCGCCAGCAGTGAACCACAGGGGTTTAACACTGAAGCTTTCTTT. It translates to CASSEPQGFNTEAFF.

The V call is TRBV9, the J call TRBJ1-3; TRBD1 might be the D (6 bases). Germline CDR1 reads SGDLS; CDR2 reads YYNGEE. The CDR3 totals 13 residues. V lost 3 bases and J lost 3, with 7 bases in between. Here the CDR3 reads CASSDRDGNTIYF. DNA for the CDR3: TGTGCCAGCAGCGACAGGGATGGAAACACCATATATTTT. Using reference TRBV9 and TRBJ1-3 for the parts outside the CDR3, the full variable domain is DSGVTQTPKHLITATGQRVTLRCSPRSGDLSVYWYQQSLDQGLQFLIQYYNGEERAKGNILERFSAQQFPDLHSELNLSSLELGDSALYFCASSDRDGNTIYFGEGSWLTVV.

V and J are TRBV29-1 and TRBJ1-1; D unclear. This CDR3 spans 12 amino acids. The germline V gene has CDR1 SQVTM and CDR2 ANQGSEA. The V gene lost 3 bases and the J gene lost 4 bases, with 9 bases spanning the gap. The CDR3 DNA follows: TGCAGCGTTGATCCTGGGAGCACTGAAGCTTTCTTT. Its translation is CSVDPGSTEAFF.

For this clone: Germline and junction disagree at one end, which may indicate a read error. The CDR3 coding sequence is TGTGCTAGCAGCCTAAGCGGGGTGGGCACCTACAATGAGCAGTTCTTC. Translating it yields CASSLSGVGTYNEQFF. The chain has TRBV7-7 and TRBJ2-1; 7 nucleotides agree with TRBD2. From germline, CDR1 is SSHAT and CDR2 FNYEAQ (reference sequence). The CDR3 runs to 16 residues.

The rearrangement links TRBV28 to TRBJ2-7, with D possibly being TRBD1 or TRBD2 (6 bases each). Trimming took 4 bases from V and 2 from J, leaving 15 bases between them. This CDR3 spans 15 amino acids. The germline CDR1 and CDR2 sequences are MDHEN and SYDVKM. The CDR3 loop is CASSSGAARPYEQYF. The CDR3 DNA reads TGTGCCAGCAGTTCGGGGGCAGCTAGACCCTACGAGCAGTACTTC.

The J gene is TRBJ1-5, the V gene TRBV3-1 (or the pseudogene TRBV3-2), with D uncertain. The germline CDR1 and CDR2 sequences are LGHDT and YNNKEL (reference sequence). The CDR3 has 15 residues. V dropped 0 bases and J dropped 6 bases, with 12 bases sitting between them. As DNA, the CDR3 is TGTGCCAGCAGCCAAGATCCGACGGGAGGTCAGCCCCAGCATTTT. Protein: CASSQDPTGGQPQHF.

The chain uses TRBV30 and TRBJ2-1; D tentatively reads TRBD1 or TRBD2 (5 bases each). The CDR3 covers 13 residues. The germline CDR1 and CDR2 sequences are GTSNPN and SVGIG (reference sequence). Trimming pared 2 bases from V and 8 bases from J, leaving 13 bases between. CDR3 sequence: CAWSLGRGDEQFF. CDR3 DNA sequence: TGTGCCTGGAGTTTGGGCCGGGGCGATGAGCAGTTCTTC. The full variable domain, in which reference TRBV30 and TRBJ2-1 provide the parts outside the CDR3, is SQTIHQWPATLVQPVGSPLSLECTVEGTSNPNLYWYRQAAGRGLQLLFYSVGIGQISSEVPQNLSASRPQDRQFILSSKKLLLSDSGFYLCAWSLGRGDEQFFGPGTRLTVL.

This clone showed up just a few times. The chain links TRBV10-3 to TRBJ1-3; TRBD1 is a possible D gene (6 bases). This CDR3 comprises 18 residues. Germline V lookup: CDR1 ENHRY, CDR2 SYGVKD. V was trimmed by 2 bases and J by 0 bases, leaving 17 bases between them. CDR3 residues: CAISETDRRDNSGNTIYF. The CDR3 DNA is TGTGCCATCAGTGAGACCGACCGCCGGGACAACTCTGGAAACACCATATATTTT.

This clone was found a few times. The V gene is TRBV9, the J gene TRBJ2-3, with TRBD2 matching over 7 bases. Germline CDR1 is SGDLS and CDR2 is YYNGEE. This CDR3 is built from 16 residues. Trimming removed 4 bases from V and 3 bases from J; junction bases left unmatched: 11. This CDR3 is CASSPRSAGVTDTQYF. CDR3 nucleotide sequence: TGTGCCAGCAGCCCTCGTTCGGCGGGAGTAACAGATACGCAGTATTTT.

In DNA form, the CDR3 reads TGTGCCAGCACGGGGGGAGTAGGACAGCCCCAGCATTTT. It yields the protein CASTGGVGQPQHF. V gene TRBV12-3 or TRBV12-4 combines with J gene TRBJ1-5, with TRBD1 as a possible D gene (5 bases). There are 13 residues in the CDR3. Trimming left V 7 bases short and J 7 bases short, with 14 bases between.

The chain carries TRBV5-5 and TRBJ1-1, with a tentative D call TRBD1 (5 bases). The CDR3 consists of 16 residues. Trimming cost V 0 bases and J 2 bases, with 14 bases left between them. Germline loops: CDR1 SGHKS, CDR2 YYEKEE (reference sequence). The chain's CDR3 is CASSLERGRSNTEAFF. Here the CDR3 DNA reads TGTGCCAGCAGCTTGGAGAGGGGTAGGAGCAACACTGAAGCTTTCTTT.

The chain employs TRBV18 and TRBJ2-5, with D unresolved. The germline V gene has CDR1 KGHSH and CDR2 LQKENI. This CDR3 spans 15 amino acids. V lost 5 bases and J 3 bases, leaving 16 bases between the germline ends. The CDR3 here is CASSSFPGIEETQYF. In DNA, the CDR3 is TGTGCCAGCTCATCGTTTCCTGGGATAGAAGAGACCCAGTACTTC.